This passage covers 19 T cell receptor beta chains from one sample sequenced in a study of blood T cell repertoires in COVID-19. Clones were read by immunoSEQ multiplex PCR, and TCRdb kept only the in-frame ones, dropping some. In the table there are about 140,000 clones, about 87% of which are singletons. Sequenced material: peripheral blood. The receptors derive from a woman older than 75 with acute or convalescent COVID-19.

The chain employs TRBV9 and TRBJ1-5, with 10 bases identical to TRBD1. This CDR3 has 14 amino acids. The ends lost 3 bases at V and 6 bases at J; junction bases unmatched: 3. Looked up from germline, CDR1 is SGDLS and CDR2 is YYNGEE. CDR3 DNA: TGTGCCAGCAGCGCCGGACAGGGGGGTCAGCCCCAGCATTTT. Translation: CASSAGQGGQPQHF. The variable domain in full, with the rest retrieved from reference TRBV9 and TRBJ1-5, is DSGVTQTPKHLITATGQRVTLRCSPRSGDLSVYWYQQSLDQGLQFLIQYYNGEERAKGNILERFSAQQFPDLHSELNLSSLELGDSALYFCASSAGQGGQPQHFGDGTRLSIL.

The chain couples TRBV2 to TRBJ1-4; unclear D gene. Germline V gene data show CDR1 as SNHLY and CDR2 as FYNNEI. CDR3 length: 15 residues. Trimming took off 2 bases at V and 3 bases at J, with 10 bases between the two ends. CDR3 in DNA: TGTGCCAGCAGTGAAAGCGGGCGGGCTAATGAAAAACTGTTTTTT. Encoded protein: CASSESGRANEKLFF.

V and J are TRBV9 and TRBJ1-3, with D perhaps TRBD1 (5 bases). In germline, CDR1 is SGDLS, CDR2 YYNGEE. Deletions cut 4 bases from V and 4 bases from J, with 12 bases between. CDR3 length: 14 residues. CDR3 DNA sequence: TGTGCCAGCAGCCTCCAGGGTCTCGGAAACACCATATATTTT. Translated, it gives CASSLQGLGNTIYF.

The chain joins TRBV5-4 to TRBJ1-6; a possible D gene is TRBD1 (6 bases). V was shortened by 3 bases and J by 2 bases, with 12 bases between the two germline ends. This CDR3 is built from 16 residues. Germline V lookup: CDR1 SGHNT, CDR2 YYREEE (reference sequence). CDR3 region: CASSSQGNPYNSPLHF. The CDR3 DNA sequence: TGTGCCAGCAGCTCCCAGGGGAATCCCTATAATTCACCCCTCCACTTT. The variable domain in full, completed from reference TRBV5-4 and TRBJ1-6, reads ETGVTQSPTHLIKTRGQQVTLRCSSQSGHNTVSWYQQALGQGPQFIFQYYREEENGRGNFPPRFSGLQFPNYSSELNVNALELDDSALYLCASSSQGNPYNSPLHFGNGTRLTVT.

This chain connects TRBV19 to TRBJ1-5; 7 bases align to TRBD1. The junction had 4 bases not matched to a gene; V was cut back by 4 bases and J by 1 base. This CDR3 region has 15 residues. Germline CDR1 and CDR2: LNHDA and SQIVND (reference sequence). This chain's CDR3 is CASSTGTVSNQPQHF. The CDR3 DNA follows: TGTGCCAGTAGTACGGGGACAGTCAGCAATCAGCCCCAGCATTTT.

The chain combines TRBV7-2 with TRBJ1-2, with D maybe TRBD1 (6 bases). From germline, CDR1 is SGHTA and CDR2 FQGNSA. V was trimmed by 5 bases and J by 3 bases, leaving 16 bases between them. The CDR3 has 15 residues. CDR3 coding DNA: TGTGCCAGCAGCCAAACCGGGACAATGGACTATGGCTACACCTTC. Translated: CASSQTGTMDYGYTF.

The V and J genes are TRBV7-2 and TRBJ2-1; 11 nucleotides match TRBD1. Germline V gene sequence: CDR1 SGHTA, CDR2 FQGNSA. The CDR3 is 17 residues long. The V and J ends lost 0 bases and 7 bases, in that order; junction bases with no gene match: 8. In nucleotides, the CDR3 is TGTGCCAGCAGCTTAGCTCCCATCGGACAGGGGGCGAATGAGCAGTTCTTC. This codes for CASSLAPIGQGANEQFF.

The genes are TRBV7-3 and TRBJ1-1, with 10 bases identical to TRBD1. Germline CDR1 reads SGHTA; CDR2 reads FQGTGA. This CDR3 has 16 residues. V shed 4 bases, J shed 0 bases, and the junction held 5 bases outside the gene matches. CDR3 protein: CASSSTGGLMNTEAFF. The CDR3 DNA reads TGTGCCAGCAGCTCGACAGGGGGCCTCATGAACACTGAAGCTTTCTTT.

The table lists this clone with a few counts. V is TRBV29-1 and J is TRBJ2-5; perhaps TRBD2 as D (6 bases). The CDR3 sequence is 13 residues long. Germline V gives CDR1 SQVTM, CDR2 ANQGSEA. Trimming removed 6 bases at V and 3 bases at J, with 14 bases between. The CDR3, as DNA: TGCAGCGTCGGAGGGAGACCGGAAGAGACCCAGTACTTC. This codes for CSVGGRPEETQYF. Using reference TRBV29-1 and TRBJ2-5 for the parts outside the CDR3, the full variable domain is SAVISQKPSRDICQRGTSLTIQCQVDSQVTMMFWYRQQPGQSLTLIATANQGSEATYESGFVIDKFPISRPNLTFSTLTVSNMSPEDSSIYLCSVGGRPEETQYFGPGTRLLVL.

The chain recombines TRBV2 with TRBJ1-1; 8 bases are shared with TRBD1. With 7 bases clipped from V and 1 base from J, the junction kept 5 bases outside the gene matches. The CDR3 totals 14 residues. Germline-derived CDR1 and CDR2 are SNHLY and FYNNEI. CDR3 nucleotide sequence: TGTGCCAGCATTCCCGACAGGGGGAACACTGAAGCTTTCTTT. Translation gives CASIPDRGNTEAFF. Using reference TRBV2 and TRBJ1-1 for the parts outside the CDR3, the full variable domain is EPEVTQTPSHQVTQMGQEVILRCVPISNHLYFYWYRQILGQKVEFLVSFYNNEISEKSEIFDDQFSVERPDGSNFTLKIRSTKLEDSAMYFCASIPDRGNTEAFFGQGTRLTVV.

The J gene is TRBJ1-6, the V gene TRBV7-8, with D hard to call. Trimming left V 4 bases short and J 0 bases short, with 7 bases between. The V gene's germline CDR1 is SGHVS and CDR2 FQNEAQ. The CDR3 is made up of 15 amino acids. CDR3 loop: CASSSEASYNSPLHF. CDR3 nucleotide sequence: TGTGCCAGCAGCTCAGAGGCCTCCTATAATTCACCCCTCCACTTT.

The chain recombines TRBV3-1 (or the pseudogene TRBV3-2) with TRBJ1-5; the D gene is possibly TRBD1 (5 bases). Germline-derived CDR1 and CDR2 are LGHDT and YNNKEL (reference sequence). V lost 4 bases, J lost 2 bases, and 12 bases lay in between. This CDR3 region has 15 residues. CDR3 region: CASSPYSGRNQPQHF. The CDR3, as DNA: TGTGCCAGCAGCCCCTATTCAGGGCGCAATCAGCCCCAGCATTTT.

The J gene is TRBJ2-1, the V gene TRBV6-5, with 12 bases aligning to TRBD2. This CDR3 is built from 16 residues. Germline values: CDR1 MNHEY, CDR2 SVGAGI. Unmatched junction bases numbered 6, after V lost 2 bases and J lost 7 bases. The CDR3 DNA reads TGTGCCAGCAGTTACGATCTAGCGGGGGGGCGAAATGAGCAGTTCTTC. This translates into CASSYDLAGGRNEQFF.

The CDR3, as DNA: TGTGCCAGCAGCTTACTGACGGGGGGGCACAATGAGCAGTTCTTC. Translating it yields CASSLLTGGHNEQFF. The rearrangement uses TRBV11-3 and TRBJ2-1; 8 positions agree with TRBD2. Germline loops: CDR1 SGHNT, CDR2 YENEEA. The CDR3 is 15 residues long. V shed 2 bases and J 5 bases; nucleotides not matched to a gene: 5.

The V gene is TRBV7-9, the J gene TRBJ1-3; maybe TRBD1 (5 bases). Trimming cost V 1 base and J 3 bases, with 7 bases left between them. CDR1 is SEHNR and CDR2 is FQNEAQ in the germline V gene (reference sequence). The CDR3 is 14 residues long. The CDR3 loop reads CASSLVTGGNTIYF. Here the CDR3 DNA reads TGTGCCAGCAGCTTAGTCACAGGTGGAAACACCATATATTTT.

The V and J genes are TRBV2 and TRBJ1-2, with TRBD1 matching 8 bases. The CDR3 length is 14 residues. The ends lost 6 bases at V and 3 bases at J; junction bases unmatched: 6. CDR1 SNHLY and CDR2 FYNNEI come from the germline V gene. The CDR3 loop is CASRQGAFYYGYTF. The CDR3 DNA reads as TGTGCCAGCAGGCAGGGGGCCTTCTACTATGGCTACACCTTC.

V and J are TRBV10-3 and TRBJ2-7; 9 bases map to TRBD1. The germline V gene has CDR1 ENHRY and CDR2 SYGVKD. The junction had 12 bases not matched to a gene; V was cut back by 0 bases and J by 0 bases. The CDR3 runs to 19 residues. CDR3 sequence: CAISESWTGASRSSYEQYF. As DNA, the CDR3 is TGTGCCATCAGTGAGTCGTGGACAGGGGCCTCTCGGAGCTCCTACGAGCAGTACTTC.

The chain has TRBV5-1 and TRBJ2-1, with a tentative D call TRBD2 (6 bases). Trimming removed 0 bases at V and 4 bases at J, with 14 bases between. Germline CDR1 is SGHRS and CDR2 is YFSETQ. The CDR3 contains 16 residues. The CDR3 DNA follows: TGCGCCAGCAGCTTGGCCGAGTTAGGACTATACAATGAGCAGTTCTTC. Translating it yields CASSLAELGLYNEQFF.

The J gene is TRBJ1-4, the V gene TRBV3-1 (or the pseudogene TRBV3-2); possible D gene TRBD1, 5 bases. Germline V gene data show CDR1 as LGHDT and CDR2 as YNNKEL (reference sequence). This CDR3 spans 15 amino acids. V lost 1 base to trimming and J lost 5 bases, with 11 bases between them. CDR3 bases: TGTGCCAGCAGCCAAGCAGGGCGAGAAAATGAAAAACTGTTTTTT. Amino acid sequence: CASSQAGRENEKLFF.